This T cell receptor (beta chain) came from a study of blood T cell repertoires in COVID-19. Study summary: From T cells, B-cell-depleted T cells, or PBMCs came the material, which was cDNA or gDNA.

Germline lookup yields CDR1 SGHTA and CDR2 FQGTGA. V lost 5 bases and J lost 1; bases outside the gene matches: 5. The CDR3 runs to 15 residues. Under the authors' procedure: The authors estimated nucleated cell counts from reference gene primer amplification. TCRdb keeps only in-frame clones here, not all; method: immunoSEQ multiplex PCR. That table supplies the V and J calls and clone size; D and trimming were determined from the DNA. The table records about 240,000 clones, about 81% of them present only once. This sequence was found in an older woman with active or convalescent COVID-19. This chain links TRBV7-3 with TRBJ2-3, with 8 nucleotides matching TRBD1. The specimen was peripheral blood. In DNA form, the CDR3 reads TGTGCCAGCAGCCTCGGACAGGGCGGCACAGATACGCAGTATTTT. Its protein product is CASSLGQGGTDTQYF.